The clone carrying this TCR beta chain was recorded a few times. These data belong to a study of blood T cell repertoires in COVID-19. The wider study: Some COVID-19 samples were acute and others convalescent; all came from the United States, Italy and Spain. From T cells, B-cell-depleted T cells, or PBMCs came the material, which was cDNA or gDNA.

Germline V gene sequence: CDR1 ENHRY, CDR2 SYGVKD. V was pared by 10 bases and J by 3 bases, with 7 bases of the junction left unmatched. The CDR3 covers 13 residues. Measured with immunoSEQ multiplex PCR; TCRdb has only the in-frame clones, and not every one. The sample lists some 250,000 clones, 80% to 85% occurring once. The origin of this receptor is a woman aged 18 to 35 with acute or convalescent COVID-19. This rearrangement joins TRBV10-3 to TRBJ2-7; TRBD2 agrees at 9 bases. The source material was peripheral blood. CDR3 DNA sequence: TGTGCCAGCCGGACTAGCGAGATCTACGAGCAGTACTTC. This translates into CASRTSEIYEQYF.